The 5 T cell receptor beta chains reported below all come from one sample, sequenced in a study of blood T cell repertoires in COVID-19. The method was immunoSEQ multiplex PCR; TCRdb's version includes in-frame clones alone and lacks a portion of them. The sample contains some 270,000 clones, 75% to 90% of which appear only once. The specimen sequenced was PBMCs or T cells enriched from blood (not recorded which). These receptors originate from a woman in her thirties or forties who had been exposed to COVID-19.

This rearrangement joins TRBV24-1 to TRBJ2-7; tentative D call: TRBD1 (5 bases). CDR3 length: 16 amino acids. Looked up from germline, CDR1 is KGHDR and CDR2 is SFDVKD. Trimming took 4 bases from V and 3 from J, leaving 18 bases between them. The CDR3 DNA reads TGTGCCACCAGTGACCCCAGGGCGAAGTCAAGCTACGAGCAGTACTTC. It is translated as CATSDPRAKSSYEQYF.

This clone was observed a few times. The chain uses TRBV5-4 and TRBJ2-7; 8 nucleotides align to TRBD1. Germline V gene data show CDR1 as SGHNT and CDR2 as YYREEE (reference sequence). The CDR3 has 13 residues. The V and J ends lost 3 bases and 7 bases, in that order; junction bases with no gene match: 6. CDR3 in amino acids: CASSSQGVGEQYF. The CDR3 DNA reads as TGTGCCAGCAGCTCACAGGGGGTAGGGGAGCAGTACTTC.

The chain uses TRBV10-3 and TRBJ2-1, with a weak D call TRBD2 (6 bases). Trimming stripped 6 bases from V and 0 bases from J, with 9 bases between. CDR1 and CDR2 (germline): ENHRY, SYGVKD. The CDR3 runs to 14 residues. CDR3 nucleotides: TGTGCCATCAGCCGGGACTCCTCCTACAATGAGCAGTTCTTC. Translation gives CAISRDSSYNEQFF.

The gene calls are TRBV4-3 and TRBJ1-3; TRBD1 is a possible D gene (6 bases). This CDR3 has 14 residues. Trimming removed 0 bases at V and 8 bases at J, with 11 bases between. Germline V lookup: CDR1 LGHNA, CDR2 YSLEER. The CDR3 spells CASSQEGAQDTIYF. CDR3 bases: TGCGCCAGCAGCCAAGAGGGGGCTCAGGACACCATATATTTT.

As for this clone: Possible read error: a much larger clone is one base away. The CDR3 DNA follows: TGTGCCAGCAGCTTGGAACAGGTCTATGGCTACACCTTC. It specifies CASSLEQVYGYTF. V and J are TRBV5-4 and TRBJ1-2; tentatively, D is TRBD1 (5 bases). CDR1 and CDR2 (germline): SGHNT, YYREEE (reference sequence). CDR3 size: 13 residues. Trimming removed 0 bases from V and 4 bases from J, with 7 bases in between.